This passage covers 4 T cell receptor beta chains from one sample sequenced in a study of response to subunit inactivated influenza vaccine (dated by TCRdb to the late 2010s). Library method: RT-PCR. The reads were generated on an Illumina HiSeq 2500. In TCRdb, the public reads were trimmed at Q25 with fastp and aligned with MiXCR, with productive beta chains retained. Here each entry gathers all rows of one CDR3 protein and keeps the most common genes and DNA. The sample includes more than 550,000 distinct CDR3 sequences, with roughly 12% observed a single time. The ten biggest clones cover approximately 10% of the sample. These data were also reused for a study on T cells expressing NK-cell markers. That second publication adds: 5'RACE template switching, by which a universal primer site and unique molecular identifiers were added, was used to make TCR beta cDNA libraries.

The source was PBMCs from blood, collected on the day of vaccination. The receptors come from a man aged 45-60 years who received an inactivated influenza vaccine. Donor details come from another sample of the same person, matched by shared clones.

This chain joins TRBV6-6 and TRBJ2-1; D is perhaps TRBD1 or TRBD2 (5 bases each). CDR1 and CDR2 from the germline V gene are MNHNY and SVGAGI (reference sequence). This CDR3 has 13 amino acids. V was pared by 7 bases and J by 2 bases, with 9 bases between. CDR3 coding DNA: TGTGCCAGCATGTGGGACCCCTACAATGAGCAGTTCTTC. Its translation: CASMWDPYNEQFF.

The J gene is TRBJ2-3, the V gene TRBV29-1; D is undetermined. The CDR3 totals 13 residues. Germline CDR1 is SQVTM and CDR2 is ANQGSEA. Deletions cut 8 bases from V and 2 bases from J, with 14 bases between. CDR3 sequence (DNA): TGCAGCACCAGACGGATCCTCACAGATACGCAGTATTTT. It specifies CSTRRILTDTQYF.

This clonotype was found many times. In DNA form, the CDR3 reads TGTGCCAGCAGTATAAGACAGGTTCAGCCCCAGCATTTT. Translation gives CASSIRQVQPQHF. The chain has TRBV12-3 or TRBV12-4 and TRBJ1-5, with a tentative D call TRBD1 (6 bases). Trimming shortened V by 5 bases and J by 6 bases, and 11 bases separated the two germline ends. The CDR3 is 13 residues long.

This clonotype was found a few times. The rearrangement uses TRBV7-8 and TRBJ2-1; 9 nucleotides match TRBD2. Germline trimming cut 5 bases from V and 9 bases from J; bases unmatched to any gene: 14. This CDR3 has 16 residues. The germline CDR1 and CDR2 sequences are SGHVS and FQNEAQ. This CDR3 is CASSTLGLAFGSEQFF. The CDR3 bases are TGTGCCAGCAGCACCCTGGGACTAGCCTTTGGATCTGAGCAGTTCTTC.